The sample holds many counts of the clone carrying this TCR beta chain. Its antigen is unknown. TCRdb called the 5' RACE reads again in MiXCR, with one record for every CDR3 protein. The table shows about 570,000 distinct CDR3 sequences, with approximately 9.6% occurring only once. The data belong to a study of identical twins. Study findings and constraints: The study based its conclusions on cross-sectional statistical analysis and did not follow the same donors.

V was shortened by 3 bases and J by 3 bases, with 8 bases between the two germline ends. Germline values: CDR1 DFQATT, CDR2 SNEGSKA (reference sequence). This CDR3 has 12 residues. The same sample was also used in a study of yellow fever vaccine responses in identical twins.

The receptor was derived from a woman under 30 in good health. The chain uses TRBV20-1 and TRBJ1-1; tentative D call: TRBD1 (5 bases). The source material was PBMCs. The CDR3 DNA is TGCAGTGCTAGCCTCAGGGACACTGAAGCTTTCTTT. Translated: CSASLRDTEAFF.